The clone carrying this T cell receptor (beta chain) was detected many times. Its antigen is currently unknown. The CDR3 consists of 14 residues. Looked up from germline, CDR1 is MNHEY and CDR2 is SMNVEV (reference sequence). The V and J ends lost 5 bases and 5 bases, in that order; junction bases with no gene match: 8. This specimen comes from a study of T-cell reconstitution after alpha-beta-depleted transplantation in children. Unique molecular identifiers were used in preparing the TCRbeta library. TCRdb independently ran MiXCR on the PCR reads; one entry per CDR3 protein. The sample contains over 45,000 distinct CDR3 sequences, about 9.3% of which appear only once. Study-level points and caveats: For some patients, TCRbeta diversity was high at day 60 because of recipient T cells and thymic progenitors that survived. Several hundred graft clones that had expanded were reportedly the source of alpha-beta T cells about two months after transplant. From newly produced T cells came most of the T-cell counts and diversity one year after transplant.

The chain couples TRBV27 to TRBJ2-7, with 8 nucleotides matching TRBD1. Sample: PBMCs, mostly from graft donor cells, taken 60 days after TCRalphabeta/CD19-depleted stem cell transplant. This receptor was identified in a male patient aged 2-15 years who had a stem cell transplant for chronic granulomatous disease, so the T cells may come from the graft donor. CDR3 sequence (DNA): TGTGCCAGCAGTCGGCGGACAGGGTCCAACGAGCAGTACTTC. Its translation: CASSRRTGSNEQYF.